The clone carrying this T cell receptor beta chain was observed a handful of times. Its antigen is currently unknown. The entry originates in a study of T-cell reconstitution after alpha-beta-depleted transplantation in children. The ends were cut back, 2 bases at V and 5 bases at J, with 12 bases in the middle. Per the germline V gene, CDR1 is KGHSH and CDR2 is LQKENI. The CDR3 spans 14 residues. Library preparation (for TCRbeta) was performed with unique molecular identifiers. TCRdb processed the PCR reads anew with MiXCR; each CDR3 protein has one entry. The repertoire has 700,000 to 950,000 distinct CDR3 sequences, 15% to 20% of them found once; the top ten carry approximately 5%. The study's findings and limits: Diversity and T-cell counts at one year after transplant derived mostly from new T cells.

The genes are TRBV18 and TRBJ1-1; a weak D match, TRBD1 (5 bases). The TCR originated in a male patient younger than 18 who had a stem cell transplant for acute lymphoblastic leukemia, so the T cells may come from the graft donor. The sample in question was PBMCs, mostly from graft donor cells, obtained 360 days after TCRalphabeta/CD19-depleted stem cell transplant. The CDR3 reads CASSPDSLRTEAFF. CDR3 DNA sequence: TGTGCCAGCTCACCAGACAGTCTAAGGACTGAAGCTTTCTTT.